This T cell receptor (beta chain) was recovered during a study of human T cells and chemical hapten exposure. This clonotype occurred once. Time point in this sample: patch test 1, 2 weeks after DPC sensitization. Treatment indicated: therapeutic diphenylcyclopropenone sensitization with weekly scalp DPC. Germline CDR1 reads MNHNY; CDR2 reads SVGAGI (reference sequence). Deletions cut 0 bases from V and 4 bases from J, with 9 bases between. This CDR3 spans 14 amino acids. Each CDR3 protein is one row after TCRdb ran MiXCR on the RACE reads. The repertoire holds 150,000 to 200,000 distinct CDR3 sequences, with roughly 15% as singletons.

The chain has TRBV6-6 and TRBJ1-1; D remains unclear. The sample consisted of whole blood, taken in connection with sensitization to the hapten diphenylcyclopropenone (DPC). The sequence was collected from a woman aged 25 to 39 with alopecia areata. Some clones in this sample may be carry-over from other donors' samples. CDR3 loop: CASSYSYGSTEAFF. The CDR3 DNA reads TGTGCCAGCAGTTACTCTTATGGGAGCACTGAAGCTTTCTTT.